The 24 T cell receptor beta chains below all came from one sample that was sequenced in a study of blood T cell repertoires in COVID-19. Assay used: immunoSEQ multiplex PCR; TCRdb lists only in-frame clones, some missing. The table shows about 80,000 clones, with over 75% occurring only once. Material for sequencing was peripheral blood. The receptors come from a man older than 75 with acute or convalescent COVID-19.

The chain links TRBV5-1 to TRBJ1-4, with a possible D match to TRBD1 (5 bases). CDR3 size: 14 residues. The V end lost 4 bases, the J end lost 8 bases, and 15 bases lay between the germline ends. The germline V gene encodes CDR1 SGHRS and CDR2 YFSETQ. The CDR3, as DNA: TGCGCCAGCAGCCCGGCGGGGGGAGAGGAAAAACTGTTTTTT. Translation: CASSPAGGEEKLFF.

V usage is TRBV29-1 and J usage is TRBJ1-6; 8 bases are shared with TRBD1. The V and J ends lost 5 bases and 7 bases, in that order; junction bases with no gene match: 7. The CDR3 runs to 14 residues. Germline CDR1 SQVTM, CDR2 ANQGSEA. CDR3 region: CSVKAGTGNSPLHF. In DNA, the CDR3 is TGCAGCGTTAAAGCGGGGACAGGAAATTCACCCCTCCACTTT.

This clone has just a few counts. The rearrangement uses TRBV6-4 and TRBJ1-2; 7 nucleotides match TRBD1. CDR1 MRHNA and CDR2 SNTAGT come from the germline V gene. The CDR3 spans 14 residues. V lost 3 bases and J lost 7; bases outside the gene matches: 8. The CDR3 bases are TGTGCCAGCAGTGATGCGAGGGGGCATGGTGGCTACACCTTC. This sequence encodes CASSDARGHGGYTF.

CDR3 in amino acids: CATAGGRDNEQFF. As DNA, the CDR3 is TGTGCCACAGCGGGGGGGCGAGACAATGAGCAGTTCTTC. The genes are TRBV10-3 and TRBJ2-1; 10 nucleotides align to TRBD2. With 10 bases clipped from V and 5 bases from J, the junction kept 5 bases outside the gene matches. CDR3 length: 13 residues. CDR1 is ENHRY and CDR2 is SYGVKD in the germline V gene.

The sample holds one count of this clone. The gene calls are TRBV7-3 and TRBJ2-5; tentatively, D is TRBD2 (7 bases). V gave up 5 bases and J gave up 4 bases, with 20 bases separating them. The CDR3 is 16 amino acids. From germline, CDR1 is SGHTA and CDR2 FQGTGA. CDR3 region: CASSPGNRGALETQYF. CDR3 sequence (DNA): TGTGCCAGCAGCCCCGGAAATCGGGGGGCGTTAGAGACCCAGTACTTC. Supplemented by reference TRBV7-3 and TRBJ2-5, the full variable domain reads GAGVSQTPSNKVTEKGKYVELRCDPISGHTALYWYRQSLGQGPEFLIYFQGTGAADDSGLPNDRFFAVRPEGSVSTLKIQRTERGDSAVYLCASSPGNRGALETQYFGPGTRLLVL.

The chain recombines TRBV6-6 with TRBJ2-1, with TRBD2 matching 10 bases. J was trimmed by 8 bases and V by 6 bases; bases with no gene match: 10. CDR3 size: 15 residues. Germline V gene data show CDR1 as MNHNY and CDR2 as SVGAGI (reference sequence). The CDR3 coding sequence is TGTGCCAGCAGAGATAACAGCGGGGGGGCCTATGAGCAGTTCTTC. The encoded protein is CASRDNSGGAYEQFF.

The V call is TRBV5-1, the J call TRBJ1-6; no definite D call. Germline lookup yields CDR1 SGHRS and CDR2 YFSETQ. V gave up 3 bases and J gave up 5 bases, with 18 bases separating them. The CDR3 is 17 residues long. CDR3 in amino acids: CASSSTFRRIDNSPLHF. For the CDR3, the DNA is TGCGCCAGCAGCTCTACATTCAGGAGGATTGATAATTCACCCCTCCACTTT.

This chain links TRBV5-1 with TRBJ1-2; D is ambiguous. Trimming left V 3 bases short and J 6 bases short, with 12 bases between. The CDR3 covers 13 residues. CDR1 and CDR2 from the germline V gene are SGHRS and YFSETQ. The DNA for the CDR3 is TGCGCCAGCAGCTACCAGGAATCCCATGGCTACACCTTC. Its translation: CASSYQESHGYTF.

CDR3 amino acids: CASSRWDRGRPQSNQPQHF. The CDR3 region has the DNA TGTGCCAGCAGCCGCTGGGACAGGGGGCGACCCCAAAGCAATCAGCCCCAGCATTTT. The rearrangement uses TRBV3-1 (or the pseudogene TRBV3-2) and TRBJ1-5; 12 bases are shared with TRBD1. CDR1 is LGHDT, CDR2 YNNKEL, per germline (reference sequence). J lost 1 base, V lost 4 bases, and 11 bases had no gene match. CDR3 length: 19 residues.

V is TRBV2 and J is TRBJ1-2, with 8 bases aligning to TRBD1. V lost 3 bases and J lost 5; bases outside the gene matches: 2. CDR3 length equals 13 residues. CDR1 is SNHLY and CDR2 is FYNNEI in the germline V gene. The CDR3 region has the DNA TGTGCCAGCAGTGAGGACAGGGAATATGGCTACACCTTC. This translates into CASSEDREYGYTF. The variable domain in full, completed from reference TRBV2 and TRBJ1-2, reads EPEVTQTPSHQVTQMGQEVILRCVPISNHLYFYWYRQILGQKVEFLVSFYNNEISEKSEIFDDQFSVERPDGSNFTLKIRSTKLEDSAMYFCASSEDREYGYTFGSGTRLTVV.

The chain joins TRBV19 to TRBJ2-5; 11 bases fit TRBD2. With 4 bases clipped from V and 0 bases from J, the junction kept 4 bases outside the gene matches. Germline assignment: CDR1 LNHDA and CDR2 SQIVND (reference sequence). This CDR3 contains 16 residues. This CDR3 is CASSNPGLADQETQYF. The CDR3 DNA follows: TGTGCCAGTAGTAACCCGGGACTAGCGGACCAAGAGACCCAGTACTTC.

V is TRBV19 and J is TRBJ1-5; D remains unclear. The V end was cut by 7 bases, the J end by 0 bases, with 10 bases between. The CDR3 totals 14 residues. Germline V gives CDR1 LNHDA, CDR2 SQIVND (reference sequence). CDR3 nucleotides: TGTGCCAGTAATCCCGCGCTTAGCAATCAGCCCCAGCATTTT. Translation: CASNPALSNQPQHF.

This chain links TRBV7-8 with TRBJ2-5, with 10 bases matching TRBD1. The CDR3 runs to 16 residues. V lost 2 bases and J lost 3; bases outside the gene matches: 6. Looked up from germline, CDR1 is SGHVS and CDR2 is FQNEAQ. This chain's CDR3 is CASSLSGTGAKETQYF. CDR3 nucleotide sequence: TGTGCCAGCAGCTTATCCGGGACAGGGGCAAAAGAGACCCAGTACTTC.

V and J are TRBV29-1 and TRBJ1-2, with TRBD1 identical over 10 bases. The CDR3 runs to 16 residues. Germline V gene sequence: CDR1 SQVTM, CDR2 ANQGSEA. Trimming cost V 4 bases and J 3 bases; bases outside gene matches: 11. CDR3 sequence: CSVALVRGTGDYGYTF. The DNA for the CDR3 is TGCAGCGTTGCACTAGTACGAGGGACAGGGGACTATGGCTACACCTTC.

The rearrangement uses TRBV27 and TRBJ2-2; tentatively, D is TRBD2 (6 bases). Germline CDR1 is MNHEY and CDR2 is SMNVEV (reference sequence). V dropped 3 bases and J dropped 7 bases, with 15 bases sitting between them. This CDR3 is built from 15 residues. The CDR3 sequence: CASSFGSRARGELFF. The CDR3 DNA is TGTGCCAGCAGTTTCGGGAGCAGGGCTCGCGGGGAGCTGTTTTTT.

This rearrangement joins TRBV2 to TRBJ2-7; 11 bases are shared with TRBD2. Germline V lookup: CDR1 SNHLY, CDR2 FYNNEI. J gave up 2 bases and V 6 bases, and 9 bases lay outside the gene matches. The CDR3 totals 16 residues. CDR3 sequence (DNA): TGTGCCAGCAGCTTGGGACTAGCGGCGAGCACCTACGAGCAGTACTTC. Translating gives CASSLGLAASTYEQYF.

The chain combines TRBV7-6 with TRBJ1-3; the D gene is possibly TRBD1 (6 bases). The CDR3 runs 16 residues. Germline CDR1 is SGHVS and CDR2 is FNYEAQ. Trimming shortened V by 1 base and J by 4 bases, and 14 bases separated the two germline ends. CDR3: CASSLVSTGGGNTIYF. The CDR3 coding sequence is TGTGCCAGCAGCTTAGTGTCGACAGGCGGAGGAAACACCATATATTTT.

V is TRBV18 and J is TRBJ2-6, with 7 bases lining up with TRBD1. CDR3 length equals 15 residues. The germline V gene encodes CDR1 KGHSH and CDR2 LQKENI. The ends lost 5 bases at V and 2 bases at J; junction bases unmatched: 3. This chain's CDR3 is CASSNQGAGANVLTF. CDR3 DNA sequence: TGTGCCAGCTCAAACCAGGGGGCTGGGGCCAACGTCCTGACTTTC.

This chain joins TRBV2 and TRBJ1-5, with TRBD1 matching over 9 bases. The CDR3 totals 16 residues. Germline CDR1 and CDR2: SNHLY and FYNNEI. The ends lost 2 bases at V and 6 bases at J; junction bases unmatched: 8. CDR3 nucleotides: TGTGCCAGCAGTGAAATCTCCGGGACAGGGAGTCAGCCCCAGCATTTT. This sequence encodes CASSEISGTGSQPQHF. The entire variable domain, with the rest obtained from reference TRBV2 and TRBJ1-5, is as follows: EPEVTQTPSHQVTQMGQEVILRCVPISNHLYFYWYRQILGQKVEFLVSFYNNEISEKSEIFDDQFSVERPDGSNFTLKIRSTKLEDSAMYFCASSEISGTGSQPQHFGDGTRLSIL.

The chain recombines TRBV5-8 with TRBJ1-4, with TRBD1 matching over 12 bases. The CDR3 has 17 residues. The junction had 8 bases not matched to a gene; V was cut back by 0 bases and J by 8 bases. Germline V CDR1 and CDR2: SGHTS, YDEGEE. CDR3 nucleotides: TGTGCCAGCAGCTTGGCCGGGACAGGGGGCATCAAAGAAAAACTGTTTTTT. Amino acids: CASSLAGTGGIKEKLFF.

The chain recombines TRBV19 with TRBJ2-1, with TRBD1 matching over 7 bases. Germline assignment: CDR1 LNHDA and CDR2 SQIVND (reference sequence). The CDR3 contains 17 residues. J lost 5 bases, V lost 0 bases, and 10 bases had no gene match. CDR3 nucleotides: TGTGCCAGTAGTATAGAGGACAAACACCAGGGGGACAATGAGCAGTTCTTC. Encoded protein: CASSIEDKHQGDNEQFF.

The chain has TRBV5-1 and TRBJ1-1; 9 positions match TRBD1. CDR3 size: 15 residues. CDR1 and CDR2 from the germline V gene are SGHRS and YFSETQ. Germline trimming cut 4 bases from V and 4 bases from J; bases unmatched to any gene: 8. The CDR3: CASSTSGTGITEAFF. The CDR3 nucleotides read TGCGCCAGCAGCACGTCCGGGACAGGGATCACTGAAGCTTTCTTT.

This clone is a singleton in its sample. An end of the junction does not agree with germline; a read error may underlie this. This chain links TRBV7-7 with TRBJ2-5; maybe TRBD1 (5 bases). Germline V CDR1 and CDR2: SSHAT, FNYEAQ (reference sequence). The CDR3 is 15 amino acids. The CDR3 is CASSLRPRDGETQYF. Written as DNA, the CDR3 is TGTGCTAGCAGCTTAAGGCCCAGGGATGGAGAGACCCAGTACTTC.

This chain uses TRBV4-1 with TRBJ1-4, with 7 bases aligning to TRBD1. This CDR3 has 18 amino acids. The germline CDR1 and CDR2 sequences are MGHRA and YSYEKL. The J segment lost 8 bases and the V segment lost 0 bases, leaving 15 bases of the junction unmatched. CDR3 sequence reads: CASSQDIGTALRSEKLFF. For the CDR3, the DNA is TGCGCCAGCAGCCAAGATATCGGGACAGCCCTGAGAAGCGAAAAACTGTTTTTT.